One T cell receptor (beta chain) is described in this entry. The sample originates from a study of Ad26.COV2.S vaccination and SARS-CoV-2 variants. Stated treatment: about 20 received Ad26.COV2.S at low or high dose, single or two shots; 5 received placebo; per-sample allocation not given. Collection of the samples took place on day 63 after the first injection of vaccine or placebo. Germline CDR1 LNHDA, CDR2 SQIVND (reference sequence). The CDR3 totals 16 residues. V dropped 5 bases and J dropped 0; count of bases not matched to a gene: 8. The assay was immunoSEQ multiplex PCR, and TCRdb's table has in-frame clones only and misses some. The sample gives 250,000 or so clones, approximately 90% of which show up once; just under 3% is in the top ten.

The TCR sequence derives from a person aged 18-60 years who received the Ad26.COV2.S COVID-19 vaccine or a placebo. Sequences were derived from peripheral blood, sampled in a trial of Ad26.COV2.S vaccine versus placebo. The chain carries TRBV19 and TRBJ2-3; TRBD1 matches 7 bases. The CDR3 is CASSVLGTDSTDTQYF. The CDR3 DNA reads TGTGCCAGTAGTGTCCTCGGGACAGATAGCACAGATACGCAGTATTTT.